This entry lists 17 T cell receptor beta chains sequenced from one sample in a study of blood T cells in healthy people across ages. Primers used in a second PCR of about 7 to 12 cycles were a sample-barcoded 5' primer and a J-beta primer mix. In TCRdb, the 5' RACE reads were re-called with MiXCR into one record per CDR3 protein. The table includes approximately 580,000 distinct CDR3 sequences, under 30% detected once. This sample also belongs to another study, concerning T cells of mothers and their children.

The sample taken for sequencing was blood. The receptors were sampled from a boy aged 5-17 years in good health.

This clonotype occurred a few times. The chain combines TRBV11-2 with TRBJ1-5, with D possibly matching TRBD1 (6 bases). CDR3 size: 15 residues. V was shortened by 0 bases and J by 7 bases, with 13 bases between the two germline ends. Germline V lookup: CDR1 SGHAT, CDR2 FQNNGV. The CDR3, as DNA: TGTGCCAGCAGCTTAGAGGGGGCGGTAAGACAGCCCCAGCATTTT. This translates into CASSLEGAVRQPQHF.

This clonotype was found a few times. The chain carries TRBV4-3 and TRBJ2-7, with TRBD1 identical over 12 bases. Germline V gene sequence: CDR1 LGHNA, CDR2 YSLEER. With 1 base clipped from V and 4 bases from J, the junction kept 5 bases outside the gene matches. There are 16 residues in the CDR3. The CDR3 DNA sequence: TGCGCCAGCAGCCAAGTGTGGGACAGGGGGCTTTACGAGCAGTACTTC. Its protein is CASSQVWDRGLYEQYF.

This clonotype was counted a few times. The CDR3: CASSFRDRGAYGYTF. In DNA form, the CDR3 reads TGTGCCAGCAGCTTCCGGGACAGGGGTGCCTATGGCTACACCTTC. This sequence joins TRBV5-6 and TRBJ1-2; the match to TRBD1 covers 10 bases. V was clipped by 2 bases and J by 4 bases; unmatched bases: 5. This CDR3 is built from 15 residues. From germline, CDR1 is SGHDT and CDR2 YYEEEE.

This clonotype was seen a handful of times. The chain is built from TRBV4-1 and TRBJ2-1, with no clear D. V lost 2 bases and J lost 6, with 14 bases in between. The CDR3 extends over 15 amino acids. Germline V gene data show CDR1 as MGHRA and CDR2 as YSYEKL. The CDR3 bases are TGCGCCAGCAGCCAAACCCTGGGTCGGTCCAATGAGCAGTTCTTC. Amino acid sequence: CASSQTLGRSNEQFF.

This clonotype turned up a few times. The chain uses TRBV4-3 and TRBJ2-7; the D gene could be TRBD1 or TRBD2 (5 bases each). V was cut by 0 bases and J by 2 bases, with 14 bases left in between. Looked up from germline, CDR1 is LGHNA and CDR2 is YSLEER. This CDR3 has 16 residues. The CDR3 nucleotides are TGCGCCAGCAGCCAAGACTCCGGGACCCTTACCTACGAGCAGTACTTC. This translates into CASSQDSGTLTYEQYF.

The chain uses TRBV20-1 and TRBJ2-3; 9 bases match TRBD2. The J segment lost 3 bases and the V segment lost 4 bases, leaving 5 bases of the junction unmatched. CDR1 is DFQATT and CDR2 is SNEGSKA in the germline V gene (reference sequence). This CDR3 is built from 14 residues. DNA for the CDR3: TGCAGTGCTAACCTAGCGGGATCAACAGATACGCAGTATTTT. Protein: CSANLAGSTDTQYF.

The rearrangement links TRBV29-1 to TRBJ1-2; 7 bases are shared with TRBD1. Per the germline V gene, CDR1 is SQVTM and CDR2 is ANQGSEA. V shed 7 bases and J 4 bases; nucleotides not matched to a gene: 9. The CDR3 covers 13 residues. The CDR3 coding sequence is TGCAGCGCCGGCAGGGGGGAGAGCTATGGCTACACCTTC. Encoded protein: CSAGRGESYGYTF.

The rearrangement uses TRBV20-1 and TRBJ2-5, with a weak D call TRBD2 (6 bases). CDR1 is DFQATT and CDR2 is SNEGSKA in the germline V gene (reference sequence). There are 13 residues in the CDR3. Between the trimmed V and J ends, which lost 5 bases and 4 bases, there was a span of 14 bases. The CDR3 here is CSAPIGGTETQYF. The DNA for the CDR3 is TGCAGTGCTCCCATTGGAGGGACAGAGACCCAGTACTTC.

This clonotype was observed a handful of times. The chain uses TRBV20-1 and TRBJ2-3; D gene ambiguous. The CDR3 is made up of 13 amino acids. Germline CDR1 is DFQATT and CDR2 is SNEGSKA (reference sequence). Between the trimmed V and J ends, which lost 3 bases and 0 bases, there was a span of 7 bases. CDR3 residues: CSARKVSTDTQYF. In nucleotides, the CDR3 is TGCAGTGCTAGGAAGGTTAGCACAGATACGCAGTATTTT.

This clonotype was seen only a few times. One end of the junction varies from germline; a read error may be responsible. The J gene is TRBJ2-3, the V gene TRBV2, with TRBD2 matching 12 bases. Looked up from germline, CDR1 is SNHLY and CDR2 is FYNNEI. This CDR3 is 16 amino acids long. The CDR3 DNA is TGTGCCAGTAGTGCCTCTAGCGGGGGGGCGTCAGATACGCAGTATTTT. Its translation: CASSASSGGASDTQYF.

The chain couples TRBV3-1 to TRBJ1-4, with D hard to call. CDR3 size: 18 residues. Trimming stripped 4 bases from V and 0 bases from J, with 18 bases between. The germline V gene has CDR1 LGHDT and CDR2 YNNKEL (reference sequence). The CDR3 reads CASSRRGTPGATNEKLFF. CDR3 DNA sequence: TGTGCCAGCAGCCGACGAGGCACACCAGGTGCAACTAATGAAAAACTGTTTTTT. Using reference TRBV3-1 and TRBJ1-4 for the parts outside the CDR3, the full variable domain is DTAVSQTPKYLVTQMGNDKSIKCEQNLGHDTMYWYKQDSKKFLKIMFSYNNKELIINETVPNRFSPKSPDKAHLNLHINSLELGDSAVYFCASSRRGTPGATNEKLFFGSGTQLSVL.

The rearrangement links TRBV7-2 to TRBJ2-1; TRBD2 matches at 7 bases. This CDR3 has 17 residues. V shed 1 base and J 0 bases; nucleotides not matched to a gene: 6. Germline V gives CDR1 SGHTA, CDR2 FQGNSA. For the CDR3, the DNA is TGTGCCAGCAGCTTAGTAGAGTCTAGCGGCTCCTACAATGAGCAGTTCTTC. This gives the protein CASSLVESSGSYNEQFF. The full variable domain, in which reference TRBV7-2 and TRBJ2-1 provide the parts outside the CDR3, is GAGVSQSPSNKVTEKGKDVELRCDPISGHTALYWYRQSLGQGLEFLIYFQGNSAPDKSGLPSDRFSAERTGGSVSTLTIQRTQQEDSAVYLCASSLVESSGSYNEQFFGPGTRLTVL.

The gene calls are TRBV2 and TRBJ2-7; 7 nucleotides line up with TRBD1. J gave up 2 bases and V 0 bases, and 7 bases lay outside the gene matches. The CDR3 consists of 16 residues. Germline values: CDR1 SNHLY, CDR2 FYNNEI. CDR3 in DNA: TGTGCCAGCAGTGAAGCGAGAGGGGGCATCCCCTACGAGCAGTACTTC. It codes for CASSEARGGIPYEQYF.

This clonotype was observed a few times. V and J are TRBV30 and TRBJ2-1; the D is unclear. There are 11 residues in the CDR3. Germline CDR1 reads GTSNPN; CDR2 reads SVGIG (reference sequence). With 8 bases removed from V and 3 bases from J, the gap between germline ends came to 8 bases. In DNA form, the CDR3 reads TGTGCCCGTCGAAACTACAATGAGCAGTTCTTC. It encodes CARRNYNEQFF.

This clonotype was seen only a few times. The V gene is TRBV3-1, the J gene TRBJ1-3; no clear D. CDR1 LGHDT and CDR2 YNNKEL come from the germline V gene (reference sequence). V lost 2 bases and J 1 base, leaving 9 bases between the germline ends. The CDR3 is 15 residues long. DNA for the CDR3: TGTGCCAGCAGCCAATCCCAAGAGTCTGGAAACACCATATATTTT. It specifies CASSQSQESGNTIYF.

Only a few counts were recorded for this clonotype. The chain carries TRBV20-1 and TRBJ1-5; maybe TRBD1 (5 bases). The germline V gene has CDR1 DFQATT and CDR2 SNEGSKA (reference sequence). V was clipped by 0 bases and J by 5 bases, with 14 bases between them. There are 15 residues in the CDR3. The CDR3 loop reads CSARDTATGDQPQHF. CDR3 DNA sequence: TGCAGTGCTAGAGATACAGCGACGGGGGATCAGCCCCAGCATTTT.

V gene TRBV20-1 combines with J gene TRBJ2-5, with unresolved D. Matching the DNA end better, TRBJ2-7 makes the J call doubtful. Germline V gene lookup returns CDR1 DFQATT and CDR2 SNEGSKA (reference sequence). This CDR3 comprises 11 residues. In nucleotides, the CDR3 is TGCAGTGCTAGACAGCCTTACGAGCAGTACTTC. Translated, it gives CSARQPYEQYF.